This T cell receptor beta chain appears in the sequencing data of a study of shared clonotypes between healthy human individuals. Study-level results: Compared with clonotypes that all four donors shared, non-shared clonotypes had lower generation probabilities.

There were no recent acute infections or vaccinations among the donors, who were healthy HIV-negative adults. A note on this clone: The antigen is not known. The sample carries other DNA sequences with the same CDR3.

CDR1 MNHEY and CDR2 SVGAGI come from the germline V gene. V shed 0 bases and J shed 2 bases, with 7 bases lying between them. This CDR3 region has 15 residues. Clones were read by immunoSEQ multiplex PCR, and TCRdb kept only the in-frame ones, dropping some. The sample holds roughly 2 million clones, almost 96% seen once. The chain recombines TRBV6-5 with TRBJ1-4; D is unresolved. The source is a man between 18 and 29 years old in good health. Sequencing was carried out using naive CD4+ T cells sorted from blood. Noted subset: CD45RA+ positively selected. Here the CDR3 DNA reads TGTGCCAGCAGTTACTCTGGAAGCACTAATGAAAAACTGTTTTTT. It specifies CASSYSGSTNEKLFF.